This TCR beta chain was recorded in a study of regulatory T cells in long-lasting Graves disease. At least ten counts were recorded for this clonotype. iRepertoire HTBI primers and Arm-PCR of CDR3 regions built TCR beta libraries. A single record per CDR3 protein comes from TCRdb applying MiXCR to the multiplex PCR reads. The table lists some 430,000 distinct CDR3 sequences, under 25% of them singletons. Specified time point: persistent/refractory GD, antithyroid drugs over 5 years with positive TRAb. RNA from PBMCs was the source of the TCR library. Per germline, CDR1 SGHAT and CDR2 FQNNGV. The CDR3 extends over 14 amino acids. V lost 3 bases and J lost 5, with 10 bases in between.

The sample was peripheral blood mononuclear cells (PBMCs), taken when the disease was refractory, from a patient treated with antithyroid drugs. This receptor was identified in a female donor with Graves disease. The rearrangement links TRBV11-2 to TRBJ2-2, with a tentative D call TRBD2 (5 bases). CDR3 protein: CASSFQAETGELFF. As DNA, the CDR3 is TGTGCCAGCAGCTTCCAAGCGGAGACCGGGGAGCTGTTTTTT.